One and the same sample provided the 32 T cell receptor beta chains below, sequenced in a study of T cell responses to AZD1222 COVID-19 vaccine. The repertoire was sequenced with immunoSEQ multiplex PCR; TCRdb's copy has only in-frame clones and lacks some. The table shows more than 100,000 clones, with 93% occurring only once. Source: peripheral blood, taken 28 days after the second AZD1222 dose. The origin of the receptors is an adult who received the AZD1222 COVID-19 vaccine.

This clone was detected only once. This chain joins TRBV6-5 and TRBJ1-2, with 7 nucleotides matching TRBD1. The CDR3 has 15 amino acids. The V gene's germline CDR1 is MNHEY and CDR2 SVGAGI. J gave up 4 bases and V 0 bases, and 5 bases lay outside the gene matches. The CDR3 DNA reads TGTGCCAGCAGTTACTCGGGACAGCATGCCTATGGCTACACCTTC. This codes for CASSYSGQHAYGYTF.

This chain uses TRBV5-1 with TRBJ1-2, with 9 positions matching TRBD1. V gave up 4 bases and J gave up 2 bases; unmatched junction bases: 3. The CDR3 consists of 14 residues. The germline CDR1 and CDR2 sequences are SGHRS and YFSETQ. The CDR3 nucleotides read TGCGCCAGCAGCATAGGGACAGGGAACTATGGCTACACCTTC. Amino acid sequence: CASSIGTGNYGYTF. The full variable domain, with the rest looked up from reference TRBV5-1 and TRBJ1-2, is KAGVTQTPRYLIKTRGQQVTLSCSPISGHRSVSWYQQTPGQGLQFLFEYFSETQRNKGNFPGRFSGRQFSNSRSEMNVSTLELGDSALYLCASSIGTGNYGYTFGSGTRLTVV.

The gene calls are TRBV12-3 or TRBV12-4 and TRBJ1-2, with 7 bases aligning to TRBD1. Trimming cost V 6 bases and J 10 bases; bases outside gene matches: 8. This CDR3 contains 12 residues. The DNA of the CDR3 is TGTGCCAGCAGCCCCCCAACAGGGGACTACACCTTC. This encodes CASSPPTGDYTF.

The chain employs TRBV29-1 and TRBJ1-3, with no clear D. The CDR3 is made up of 11 amino acids. CDR1 is SQVTM, CDR2 ANQGSEA, per germline. V was clipped by 1 base and J by 9 bases, with 7 bases between them. CDR3 nucleotide sequence: TGCAGCGTTGAAGGAGAGGGCACCATATATTTT. It encodes CSVEGEGTIYF.

The CDR3 loop reads CASSTSGPSLGDTQYF. The CDR3 nucleotides read TGTGCCAGTAGTACTAGCGGGCCATCTTTGGGGGATACGCAGTATTTT. The chain is built from TRBV19 and TRBJ2-3; 8 bases fit TRBD2. Germline lookup yields CDR1 LNHDA and CDR2 SQIVND (reference sequence). CDR3 length: 16 amino acids. Trimming removed 4 bases from V and 6 bases from J; junction bases left unmatched: 12.

V usage is TRBV5-1 and J usage is TRBJ1-1, with 8 bases lining up with TRBD1. The CDR3 length is 13 residues. The trim removed 4 bases at V and 4 bases at J, leaving 3 bases unmatched. In germline, CDR1 is SGHRS, CDR2 YFSETQ. CDR3 coding DNA: TGCGCCAGCAGCGGGACAGGTCTCACTGAAGCTTTCTTT. It specifies CASSGTGLTEAFF.

V usage is TRBV7-2 and J usage is TRBJ1-2, with D hard to call. Looked up from germline, CDR1 is SGHTA and CDR2 is FQGNSA. This CDR3 comprises 14 residues. Trimming removed 1 base at V and 6 bases at J, with 12 bases between. The CDR3 DNA reads as TGTGCCAGCAGCTTAGGATCCGGTTCGGATGGCTACACCTTC. Its protein product is CASSLGSGSDGYTF.

This sequence joins TRBV6-5 and TRBJ2-3, with a tentative D call TRBD2 (6 bases). The CDR3 contains 16 residues. From germline, CDR1 is MNHEY and CDR2 SVGAGI. Trimming removed 0 bases from V and 0 bases from J, with 10 bases in between. The CDR3 nucleotides are TGTGCCAGCAGTTACTCCGGCGGGACTAGCACAGATACGCAGTATTTT. Its translation: CASSYSGGTSTDTQYF.

V and J are TRBV27 and TRBJ1-1, with 8 bases that match TRBD1. V lost 5 bases, J lost 5 bases, and 4 bases stayed unmatched. CDR1 and CDR2 (germline): MNHEY, SMNVEV (reference sequence). The CDR3 runs 13 residues. CDR3 residues: CASSPTGVTEAFF. The CDR3 DNA reads TGTGCCAGCAGTCCGACAGGGGTGACTGAAGCTTTCTTT.

CDR3 amino acids: CASSLARDKFYNEQFF. CDR3 sequence (DNA): TGTGCCAGCAGCCTGGCCCGGGACAAGTTTTACAATGAGCAGTTCTTC. The chain recombines TRBV7-9 with TRBJ2-1; TRBD1 is a possible D gene (6 bases). The germline V gene encodes CDR1 SEHNR and CDR2 FQNEAQ (reference sequence). V was cut by 5 bases and J by 4 bases, with 18 bases left in between. CDR3 length: 16 residues.

The chain is built from TRBV5-1 and TRBJ1-1, with 9 nucleotides matching TRBD1. Germline V gives CDR1 SGHRS, CDR2 YFSETQ. V lost 4 bases, J lost 1 base, and 2 bases stayed unmatched. The CDR3 has 14 amino acids. The CDR3 DNA reads as TGCGCCAGCAGCGAGGGACAGGGGAACACTGAAGCTTTCTTT. Translating gives CASSEGQGNTEAFF.

V is TRBV4-1 and J is TRBJ2-5; TRBD1 matches 10 bases. V was pared by 6 bases and J by 5 bases, with 12 bases of the junction left unmatched. The CDR3 totals 16 residues. The germline gives CDR1 MGHRA, CDR2 YSYEKL. The CDR3 DNA reads TGCGCCAGCAGTCCGCCGGGACAGGGGAAAATGGAGACCCAGTACTTC. This translates into CASSPPGQGKMETQYF.

The V and J genes are TRBV7-2 and TRBJ2-5, with TRBD2 matching 7 bases. CDR3 length equals 14 residues. The trim removed 3 bases at V and 2 bases at J, leaving 3 bases unmatched. Per the germline V gene, CDR1 is SGHTA and CDR2 is FQGNSA. CDR3 loop: CASSFQGGQETQYF. The CDR3 bases are TGTGCCAGCAGCTTTCAGGGAGGGCAAGAGACCCAGTACTTC.

V is TRBV7-9 and J is TRBJ2-1, with 8 bases fitting TRBD2. Germline loops: CDR1 SEHNR, CDR2 FQNEAQ (reference sequence). The CDR3 runs to 16 residues. Losses at the gene ends were 5 bases for V and 3 bases for J; bases not matched to a gene: 9. CDR3 coding DNA: TGTGCCAGCAGCCCACCCGGACTAGCTAGCTACAATGAGCAGTTCTTC. This codes for CASSPPGLASYNEQFF.

The rearrangement uses TRBV15 and TRBJ2-1; D uncertain. CDR3 length equals 17 residues. The germline V gene has CDR1 LNHNV and CDR2 YYDKDF (reference sequence). Trimming took 1 base from V and 5 from J, leaving 18 bases between them. Written as DNA, the CDR3 is TGTGCCACCAGCAGAGCGGACCTAGGGTACCCTAACAATGAGCAGTTCTTC. It codes for CATSRADLGYPNNEQFF.

The chain has TRBV28 and TRBJ1-5; D perhaps matches TRBD1 (6 bases). There are 14 residues in the CDR3. CDR1 and CDR2 from the germline V gene are MDHEN and SYDVKM. Trimming stripped 3 bases from V and 5 bases from J, with 11 bases between. CDR3 nucleotides: TGTGCCAGCAGTTTCGGGCAGGGGTATCAGCCCCAGCATTTT. Its translation is CASSFGQGYQPQHF.

The V gene is TRBV10-3, the J gene TRBJ1-5, with 8 bases identical to TRBD1. After removal of 3 bases from V and 5 bases from J, the junction contained 9 bases not matched to a gene. The CDR3 extends over 16 amino acids. Germline CDR1 ENHRY, CDR2 SYGVKD. CDR3 in DNA: TGTGCCATCAGTGAAGGACAGGGCCCCACAGATCAGCCCCAGCATTTT. Protein product: CAISEGQGPTDQPQHF.

V and J are TRBV21-1 and TRBJ1-5. TRBV21-1 is an annotated pseudogene. This CDR3 spans 10 amino acids. CDR3 sequence: CASITQPQHF. The CDR3 nucleotides read TGTGCCAGCATCACTCAGCCCCAGCATTTT.

The chain carries TRBV6-5 and TRBJ1-2, with 7 bases that match TRBD1. Losses at the gene ends were 0 bases for V and 4 bases for J; bases not matched to a gene: 5. The CDR3 is 15 residues long. Per the germline V gene, CDR1 is MNHEY and CDR2 is SVGAGI. CDR3 bases: TGTGCCAGCAGTTACTCGACCAGGGGGGGCTATGGCTACACCTTC. It translates to CASSYSTRGGYGYTF.

The J gene is TRBJ1-4, the V gene TRBV6-6; the D gene is possibly TRBD1 (5 bases). Germline values: CDR1 MNHNY, CDR2 SVGAGI (reference sequence). The CDR3 covers 15 residues. V shed 5 bases and J shed 1 base, with 11 bases lying between them. CDR3 nucleotides: TGTGCCAGCAGTCCCGGGGGGGTAACTAATGAAAAACTGTTTTTT. Encoded protein: CASSPGGVTNEKLFF.

CDR3 bases: TGTGCCTGGAGTCCTAGCGGGAGCACAGATACGCAGTATTTT. The encoded protein is CAWSPSGSTDTQYF. The genes are TRBV30 and TRBJ2-3; 8 nucleotides line up with TRBD2. The V and J ends lost 2 bases and 0 bases, in that order; junction bases with no gene match: 1. Germline lookup yields CDR1 GTSNPN and CDR2 SVGIG (reference sequence). The CDR3 is 14 residues long. The whole variable domain, remainder taken from reference TRBV30 and TRBJ2-3, is SQTIHQWPATLVQPVGSPLSLECTVEGTSNPNLYWYRQAAGRGLQLLFYSVGIGQISSEVPQNLSASRPQDRQFILSSKKLLLSDSGFYLCAWSPSGSTDTQYFGPGTRLTVL.

The J gene is TRBJ2-1, the V gene TRBV5-1, with D possibly matching TRBD2 (7 bases). Trimming pared 6 bases from V and 0 bases from J, leaving 16 bases between. Germline V gene data show CDR1 as SGHRS and CDR2 as YFSETQ. This CDR3 contains 16 residues. Here the CDR3 reads CASMVAGASSYNEQFF. The CDR3, as DNA: TGCGCCAGCATGGTGGCGGGGGCCAGCTCCTACAATGAGCAGTTCTTC. Based on the CDR3 plus reference TRBV5-1 and TRBJ2-1, the full variable domain is KAGVTQTPRYLIKTRGQQVTLSCSPISGHRSVSWYQQTPGQGLQFLFEYFSETQRNKGNFPGRFSGRQFSNSRSEMNVSTLELGDSALYLCASMVAGASSYNEQFFGPGTRLTVL.

The genes are TRBV6-5 and TRBJ2-5; tentative D call: TRBD2 (6 bases). The germline gives CDR1 MNHEY, CDR2 SVGAGI. CDR3 length: 15 residues. Trimming took 6 bases from V and 4 from J, leaving 18 bases between them. The CDR3 DNA reads as TGTGCCAGCAGCACCTCGGGGGTGTCTGTAGAGACCCAGTACTTC. It encodes CASSTSGVSVETQYF.

The sample holds one count of this clone. The rearrangement links TRBV3-1 (or the pseudogene TRBV3-2) to TRBJ2-1; D unresolved. Germline assignment: CDR1 LGHDT and CDR2 YNNKEL (reference sequence). Trimming took 3 bases from V and 10 from J, leaving 10 bases between them. The CDR3 runs to 12 residues. This CDR3 is CASSQERFEQFF. CDR3 in DNA: TGTGCCAGCAGCCAGGAAAGATTCGAGCAGTTCTTC.

The J gene is TRBJ2-1, the V gene TRBV10-3; D gene uncertain. Trimming removed 7 bases from V and 0 bases from J, with 7 bases in between. The CDR3 runs 13 residues. Germline-derived CDR1 and CDR2 are ENHRY and SYGVKD. CDR3 DNA sequence: TGTGCCATCACGAGTAACTCCTACAATGAGCAGTTCTTC. Amino acids: CAITSNSYNEQFF.

The chain carries TRBV28 and TRBJ1-5; 11 bases line up with TRBD1. The CDR3 has 15 residues. V gave up 6 bases and J gave up 5 bases; unmatched junction bases: 6. From germline, CDR1 is MDHEN and CDR2 SYDVKM. CDR3 region: CASSPDRGRYQPQHF. In nucleotides, the CDR3 is TGTGCCAGCAGCCCGGACAGGGGGCGTTATCAGCCCCAGCATTTT.

The V gene is TRBV19, the J gene TRBJ2-2, with TRBD2 matching over 10 bases. Looked up from germline, CDR1 is LNHDA and CDR2 is SQIVND (reference sequence). The CDR3 consists of 15 residues. V gave up 6 bases and J gave up 3 bases; unmatched junction bases: 4. The CDR3 coding sequence is TGTGCCAGTAGCTCTAGCGGGAGTTACACCGGGGAGCTGTTTTTT. This encodes CASSSSGSYTGELFF.

This rearrangement joins TRBV12-3 or TRBV12-4 to TRBJ1-1, with D uncertain. With 3 bases removed from V and 3 bases from J, the gap between germline ends came to 5 bases. This CDR3 contains 12 residues. The CDR3 DNA follows: TGTGCCAGCAGTTTGGGGTACACTGAAGCTTTCTTT. This codes for CASSLGYTEAFF.

The chain joins TRBV29-1 to TRBJ1-3; perhaps TRBD1 as D (5 bases). Germline V lookup: CDR1 SQVTM, CDR2 ANQGSEA. This CDR3 spans 13 amino acids. The germline V and J ends were trimmed by 4 bases and 2 bases, with 9 bases remaining between them. The CDR3 region has the DNA TGCAGCGTTGCACAGGTCCCTGGAAACACCATATATTTT. Translated: CSVAQVPGNTIYF.

For this clone: The identical CDR3 is also encoded by other nucleotide sequences in the sample. V usage is TRBV7-9 and J usage is TRBJ2-5, with TRBD2 as a possible D gene (6 bases). This CDR3 is 13 amino acids long. The V gene lost 3 bases and the J gene lost 2 bases, with 7 bases spanning the gap. Germline V CDR1 and CDR2: SEHNR, FQNEAQ (reference sequence). CDR3: CASSLGLQETQYF. The DNA for the CDR3 is TGTGCCAGCAGCTTGGGACTGCAAGAGACCCAGTACTTC.

The chain carries TRBV7-3 and TRBJ1-1; tentative D call: TRBD1 (5 bases). Trimming took 5 bases from V and 1 from J, leaving 14 bases between them. The CDR3 totals 15 residues. The germline gives CDR1 SGHTA, CDR2 FQGTGA. CDR3 loop: CASSPRPGGNTEAFF. The CDR3 DNA reads as TGTGCCAGCAGCCCGAGGCCGGGGGGGAACACTGAAGCTTTCTTT.

This chain links TRBV10-3 with TRBJ2-1, with 7 bases that match TRBD2. The CDR3 covers 15 residues. The germline gives CDR1 ENHRY, CDR2 SYGVKD. V lost 0 bases to trimming and J lost 9 bases; unmatched junction nucleotides: 8. This CDR3 reads CAISESAEWGGEQFF. The CDR3 nucleotides are TGTGCCATCAGTGAGTCTGCGGAGTGGGGGGGTGAGCAGTTCTTC.